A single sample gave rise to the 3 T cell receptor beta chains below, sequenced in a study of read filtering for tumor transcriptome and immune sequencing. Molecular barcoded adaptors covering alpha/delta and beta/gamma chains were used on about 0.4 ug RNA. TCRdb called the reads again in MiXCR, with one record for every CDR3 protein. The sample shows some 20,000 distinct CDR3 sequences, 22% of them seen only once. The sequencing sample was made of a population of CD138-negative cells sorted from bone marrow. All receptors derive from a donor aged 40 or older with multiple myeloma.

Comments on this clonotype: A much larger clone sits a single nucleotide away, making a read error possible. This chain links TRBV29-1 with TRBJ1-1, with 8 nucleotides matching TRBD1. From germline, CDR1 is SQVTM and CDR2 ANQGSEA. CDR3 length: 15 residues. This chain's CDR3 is CIVEERQGKNTEAFF. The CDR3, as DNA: TGCATCGTTGAAGAGAGACAGGGGAAGAACACTGAAGCTTTCTTT.

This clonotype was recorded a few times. The CDR3 sequence: CSARPGGYEQYF. CDR3 DNA sequence: TGCAGTGCCCGTCCAGGGGGCTACGAGCAGTACTTC. V usage is TRBV20-1 and J usage is TRBJ2-7, with 7 bases matching TRBD1. Germline lookup yields CDR1 DFQATT and CDR2 SNEGSKA (reference sequence). With 6 bases clipped from V and 3 bases from J, the junction kept 5 bases outside the gene matches. This CDR3 spans 12 amino acids.

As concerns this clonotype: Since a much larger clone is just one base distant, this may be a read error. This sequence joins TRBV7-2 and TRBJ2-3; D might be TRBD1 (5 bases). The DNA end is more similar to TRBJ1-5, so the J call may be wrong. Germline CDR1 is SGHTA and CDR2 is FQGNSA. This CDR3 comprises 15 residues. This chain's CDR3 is CASSPRNRGTDTQHF. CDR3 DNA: TGTGCCAGCAGCCCAAGGAACCGGGGCACAGATACGCAGCATTTT.